The rows below give T cell receptor beta chains drawn from one sample of a study of cytomegalovirus exposure and HLA in healthy donors. The data were produced by immunoSEQ multiplex PCR, yet TCRdb's version contains in-frame clones alone and is incomplete. The sample holds some 130,000 clones; roughly 80% are singletons and the top ten take around 3.1%. Specimen: PBMCs. These receptors came from a man aged 40-55 years in good health and CMV-seronegative. Each CDR3 is given with its conserved first and last residue. A D gene is named only where the DNA matches it firmly. Where a row states a size, it is once, few, many or the class of an expanded clone; other rows omit it.

size	J	D	V	CDR3	DNA
NA	TRBJ2-3	TRBD2	TRBV19	CASSPMSAGAGTDTQYF	TGTGCCAGTAGCCCAATGAGCGCGGGAGCTGGCACAGATACGCAGTATTTT
NA	TRBJ2-5	TRBD1	TRBV2	CASSRARQGRETQYF	TGTGCCAGCAGTCGGGCCAGACAGGGCCGGGAGACCCAGTACTTC
once	TRBJ2-3	NA	TRBV7-7	CASSLGQQGDTQYF	TGTGCCAGCAGCTTAGGACAGCAGGGGGATACGCAGTATTTT
NA	TRBJ2-7	NA	TRBV6-6	CASSLMTRPYEQYF	TGTGCCAGCAGTTTGATGACTAGACCCTACGAGCAGTACTTC
NA	TRBJ2-5	NA	TRBV5-1	CASTRQGGGVETQYF	TGCGCCAGCACCAGACAGGGAGGAGGCGTCGAGACCCAGTACTTC
once	TRBJ2-5	NA	TRBV6-6	CASGGLQPETQYF	TGTGCCAGCGGCGGCCTCCAGCCTGAGACCCAGTACTTC
NA	TRBJ1-3	TRBD1	TRBV30	CAWDRERSSGNTIYF	TGTGCCTGGGACAGGGAACGAAGCTCTGGAAACACCATATATTTT
NA	TRBJ1-1	TRBD1	TRBV9	CASSPLETGGVTEAFF	TGTGCCAGCAGCCCTTTAGAGACAGGGGGTGTCACTGAAGCTTTCTTT
few	TRBJ2-7	NA	TRBV5-6	CASSRMTSAYEQYF	TGTGCCAGCAGCCGAATGACATCAGCCTACGAGCAGTACTTC
NA	TRBJ2-7	TRBD1	TRBV7-9	CASSAGQGASEQYF	TGTGCCAGCAGCGCGGGACAGGGGGCGAGTGAGCAGTACTTC
NA	TRBJ1-2	NA	TRBV6-5	CASRRDRNYGYTF	TGTGCCAGCAGACGCGACAGGAACTATGGCTACACCTTC
NA	TRBJ1-2	TRBD1	TRBV7-9	CASSPGTVYGYTF	TGTGCCAGCAGCCCGGGGACAGTCTATGGCTACACCTTC
NA	TRBJ2-7	TRBD1	TRBV7-8	CASSLAGTGYYEQYF	TGTGCCAGCAGCTTAGCCGGGACAGGGTATTACGAGCAGTACTTC
NA	TRBJ1-1	NA	TRBV7-7	CASSPSVNTEAFF	TGTGCCAGCAGCCCTAGCGTGAACACTGAAGCTTTCTTT
NA	TRBJ1-4	TRBD1	TRBV19	CASSYRDSNEKLFF	TGTGCCAGTAGTTACCGGGACAGCAATGAAAAACTGTTTTTT
NA	TRBJ2-7	TRBD1	TRBV7-2	CASSSGGTGGHEQYF	TGTGCCAGCAGCAGTGGTGGGACAGGGGGCCACGAGCAGTACTTC
NA	TRBJ2-7	TRBD1	TRBV6-5	CASSYFGQGAGYEQYF	TGTGCCAGCAGCTACTTCGGACAGGGGGCAGGTTACGAGCAGTACTTC
NA	TRBJ1-5	NA	TRBV29-1	CSVEYTRGGADTQHF	TGCAGCGTTGAATATACGCGGGGGGGAGCAGATACGCAGCATTTT
NA	TRBJ2-1	TRBD2	TRBV29-1	CSVTSAGVDEQFF	TGCAGCGTGACTAGCGCGGGAGTGGATGAGCAGTTCTTC
NA	TRBJ1-5	NA	TRBV18	CASSGTTGSNQPQHF	TGTGCCAGCTCAGGAACAACAGGTAGCAATCAGCCCCAGCATTTT
NA	TRBJ1-2	NA	TRBV7-9	CASSLVDSWGGYTF	TGTGCCAGCAGCTTAGTTGACAGTTGGGGTGGCTACACCTTC
NA	TRBJ2-1	TRBD2	TRBV5-4	CASSLVLAGAGEQFF	TGTGCCAGCAGCTTGGTCCTAGCGGGAGCGGGTGAGCAGTTCTTC
NA	TRBJ2-3	NA	TRBV7-9	CASTRSTDTQYF	TGTGCCAGCACCCGGAGCACAGATACGCAGTATTTT
few	TRBJ1-5	TRBD1	TRBV10-2	CASRGQGSNQPQHF	TGCGCCAGCAGGGGACAGGGAAGCAATCAGCCCCAGCATTTT
NA	TRBJ1-1	NA	TRBV11-2	CASSLGFGITEAFF	TGTGCCAGCAGCTTAGGTTTCGGGATCACTGAAGCTTTCTTT
once	TRBJ1-2	TRBD1	TRBV7-9	CASSLADRGFGYTF	TGTGCCAGCAGCTTAGCGGACAGGGGGTTTGGCTACACCTTC
few	TRBJ2-7	NA	TRBV6-5	CATLSFYEQYF	TGTGCCACGCTGAGCTTCTACGAGCAGTACTTC
NA	TRBJ1-1	TRBD1	TRBV25-1	CASRRTGSTEAFF	TGTGCCAGCAGGAGGACAGGAAGCACTGAAGCTTTCTTT
NA	TRBJ1-5	TRBD1	TRBV30	CAWSVGDRGPWPQHF	TGTGCCTGGAGTGTTGGAGACAGGGGGCCCTGGCCCCAGCATTTT
NA	TRBJ1-5	NA	TRBV30	CAWSGGQHSNQPQHF	TGTGCCTGGAGTGGAGGACAGCATAGCAATCAGCCCCAGCATTTT
once	TRBJ1-1	NA	TRBV5-4	CASNRGGSSSLNTEAFF	TGTGCCAGCAACCGTGGGGGGTCTTCCTCTTTGAACACTGAAGCTTTCTTT
few	TRBJ1-3	NA	TRBV5-6	CASSWGDVTTGNTIYF	TGTGCCAGCAGCTGGGGAGACGTGACTACAGGAAACACCATATATTTT
NA	TRBJ1-1	TRBD1	TRBV11-3	CASSSGQGYTEAFF	TGTGCCAGCAGCTCAGGACAGGGATACACTGAAGCTTTCTTT
once	TRBJ1-3	NA	TRBV23-1	CASPNIDNLPTRNTIYF	TGCGCCAGCCCAAATATTGACAACTTGCCAACCCGAAACACCATATATTTT
few	TRBJ2-3	TRBD1	TRBV6-5	CASSSPLTGLDTQYF	TGTGCCAGCAGTTCCCCATTGACAGGGCTAGATACGCAGTATTTT
few	TRBJ1-4	NA	TRBV7-2	CASNLYGGVNEKLFF	TGTGCCAGCAACCTCTATGGGGGGGTTAATGAAAAACTGTTTTTT
NA	TRBJ2-5	TRBD1	TRBV29-1	CSVYGQGYETQYF	TGCAGCGTTTATGGACAGGGGTATGAGACCCAGTACTTC
NA	TRBJ1-1	TRBD1	TRBV9	CASSVGTGGRGTEAFF	TGTGCCAGCAGCGTGGGGACAGGGGGCAGAGGGACTGAAGCTTTCTTT
NA	TRBJ2-1	NA	TRBV11-3	CASSLESGSGSYNEQFF	TGTGCCAGCAGCTTAGAATCTGGGAGCGGGTCCTACAATGAGCAGTTCTTC
NA	TRBJ1-5	NA	TRBV6-1	CASNRQRDQPQHF	TGTGCCAGCAATCGACAGCGAGATCAGCCCCAGCATTTT
few	TRBJ1-2	TRBD1	TRBV6-6	CASSPRTGAYYGYTF	TGTGCCAGCAGTCCGAGGACAGGGGCCTACTATGGCTACACCTTC
once	TRBJ1-1	NA	TRBV7-9	CASSLDRLGGRGINTEAFF	TGTGCCAGCAGCTTAGATCGTTTGGGAGGGAGGGGGATAAACACTGAAGCTTTCTTT
NA	TRBJ2-1	TRBD2	TRBV15	CATAERRAGGTYNEQFF	TGTGCCACCGCAGAGAGGAGGGCGGGGGGGACCTACAATGAGCAGTTCTTC
NA	TRBJ2-1	TRBD2	TRBV4-3	CASSQGSAGGSSYNEQFF	TGCGCCAGCAGCCAAGGTTCAGCGGGAGGGAGCTCCTACAATGAGCAGTTCTTC
few	TRBJ2-5	TRBD2	TRBV5-1	CASSRGLAAEETQYF	TGCGCCAGCAGCAGGGGACTAGCGGCAGAAGAGACCCAGTACTTC
NA	TRBJ2-7	NA	TRBV7-9	CASSLVSRGAGGYEQYF	TGTGCCAGCAGCTTAGTTTCAAGGGGGGCAGGGGGCTACGAGCAGTACTTC
NA	TRBJ1-2	NA	TRBV6-5	CASSYAAGNGYTF	TGTGCCAGCAGTTACGCGGCAGGGAATGGCTACACCTTC
NA	TRBJ2-7	TRBD2	TRBV10-3	CAIVSGRTSYEQYF	TGTGCCATCGTAAGCGGGAGAACCTCCTACGAGCAGTACTTC
NA	TRBJ1-4	NA	TRBV30	CAWRAREKLFF	TGTGCCTGGAGAGCACGTGAAAAACTGTTTTTT
NA	TRBJ2-7	TRBD2	TRBV11-1	CASRQTSGSSEQYF	TGTGCCAGCAGACAAACTAGCGGGAGTTCCGAGCAGTACTTC
NA	TRBJ1-1	NA	TRBV4-3	CASSQGFVGVNTEAFF	TGCGCCAGCAGCCAAGGGTTCGTCGGGGTGAACACTGAAGCTTTCTTT
few	TRBJ2-7	TRBD1	TRBV6-6	CASRPTGTSEQYF	TGTGCCAGCAGGCCGACAGGGACGAGCGAGCAGTACTTC
NA	TRBJ2-2	NA	TRBV7-2	CASSLSRGGGELFF	TGTGCCAGCAGCTTAAGCAGGGGCGGCGGGGAGCTGTTTTTT
NA	TRBJ2-7	TRBD2	TRBV30	CAWSVQRWASGRVVRPYEQYF	TGTGCCTGGAGTGTTCAAAGATGGGCTAGCGGGAGAGTCGTTCGACCCTACGAGCAGTACTTC
NA	TRBJ1-1	TRBD1	TRBV7-3	CASSRDSSNTEAFF	TGTGCCAGCAGCCGGGACAGCTCGAACACTGAAGCTTTCTTT